Below are 21 T cell receptor beta chains sequenced from a single sample in a study of T cell responses to AZD1222 COVID-19 vaccine. The table came from immunoSEQ multiplex PCR; TCRdb's copy has only in-frame clones and leaves some out. Of 250,000 or so clones in the sample, roughly 93% were seen once. The sample was peripheral blood, taken on day 0 of AZD1222 vaccination. These receptors originate from an adult in good health.

This clone was observed a few times. The V call is TRBV28, the J call TRBJ1-5, with a possible D match to TRBD1 (5 bases). The germline V gene has CDR1 MDHEN and CDR2 SYDVKM. CDR3 length: 14 residues. V was shortened by 8 bases and J by 1 base, with 12 bases between the two germline ends. As DNA, the CDR3 is TGTGCCAGCCGCCGGGGGGGGAGCAATCAGCCCCAGCATTTT. It codes for CASRRGGSNQPQHF.

This chain joins TRBV1 and TRBJ2-5; the table gives TRBD2 as D, unverified against the DNA. TRBV1 is designated a pseudogene. The CDR3 is 20 amino acids. The CDR3 loop reads CTSSQVRLAGRGFGRETQYF. The CDR3 bases are TGCACCAGCAGCCAAGTAAGGCTAGCGGGACGAGGATTCGGTCGAGAGACCCAGTACTTC.

The rearrangement links TRBV5-5 to TRBJ1-1, with a weak D call TRBD1 (5 bases). CDR1 is SGHKS and CDR2 is YYEKEE in the germline V gene (reference sequence). V gave up 3 bases and J gave up 0 bases, with 12 bases separating them. The length of the CDR3 is 15 residues. This CDR3 is CASSSLGRMNTEAFF. For the CDR3, the DNA is TGTGCCAGCAGCTCCCTGGGACGGATGAACACTGAAGCTTTCTTT.

Regarding this clone: The sample has other DNA sequences that encode this CDR3 too. The CDR3 loop reads CASSLKGNYGYTF. The CDR3 DNA reads as TGTGCCAGCAGTTTAAAGGGAAACTATGGCTACACCTTC. This chain links TRBV28 with TRBJ1-2; D unresolved. V gave up 2 bases and J gave up 2 bases, with 6 bases separating them. This CDR3 spans 13 amino acids. CDR1 is MDHEN and CDR2 is SYDVKM in the germline V gene.

The gene calls are TRBV18 and TRBJ1-6, with TRBD1 matching over 7 bases. Germline values: CDR1 KGHSH, CDR2 LQKENI. The CDR3 totals 14 residues. V was pared by 3 bases and J by 7 bases, with 3 bases of the junction left unmatched. The CDR3 DNA follows: TGTGCCAGCTCACCCGGGACAGAAAATTCACCCCTCCACTTT. Translated, it gives CASSPGTENSPLHF.

V and J are TRBV29-1 and TRBJ2-1; TRBD1 might be the D (5 bases). CDR3 length: 16 residues. Germline V gene sequence: CDR1 SQVTM, CDR2 ANQGSEA. V was pared by 2 bases and J by 0 bases, with 14 bases between. CDR3 DNA sequence: TGCAGCGTTGAAAGGGGTGACGCCAGCTCCTACAATGAGCAGTTCTTC. As protein: CSVERGDASSYNEQFF.

This chain links TRBV7-9 with TRBJ2-1; D gene unclear. Germline V gives CDR1 SEHNR, CDR2 FQNEAQ (reference sequence). The CDR3 length is 13 residues. Trimming took off 0 bases at V and 7 bases at J, with 7 bases between the two ends. CDR3 in DNA: TGTGCCAGCAGCTTAGCATCCGGGAATGAGCAGTTCTTC. Translated, it gives CASSLASGNEQFF.

The genes are TRBV5-1 and TRBJ2-7, with TRBD2 matching 7 bases. The CDR3 runs to 15 residues. The J segment lost 1 base and the V segment lost 7 bases, leaving 11 bases of the junction unmatched. Germline V gene data show CDR1 as SGHRS and CDR2 as YFSETQ. CDR3: CASRSLRGESYEQYF. CDR3 DNA sequence: TGCGCCAGCCGTAGCCTCCGGGGGGAGTCCTACGAGCAGTACTTC.

The table lists this clone with a count of one. V usage is TRBV11-3 and J usage is TRBJ2-3; 15 bases are shared with TRBD2. Germline V lookup: CDR1 SGHNT, CDR2 YENEEA. The CDR3 spans 16 residues. V was pared by 4 bases and J by 3 bases, with 2 bases of the junction left unmatched. The CDR3, as DNA: TGTGCCAGCAGCTCGGGACTAGCGGGAGGAACAGATACGCAGTATTTT. Translated, it gives CASSSGLAGGTDTQYF.

V usage is TRBV7-9 and J usage is TRBJ2-1; a possible D gene is TRBD1 (5 bases). V dropped 1 base and J dropped 2 bases, with 9 bases sitting between them. The germline V gene encodes CDR1 SEHNR and CDR2 FQNEAQ (reference sequence). The CDR3 runs to 15 residues. CDR3 region: CASSLGDSPYNEQFF. CDR3 in DNA: TGTGCCAGCAGCTTAGGCGACAGTCCCTACAATGAGCAGTTCTTC.

The CDR3 DNA sequence: TGTGCCAGCAGTGTAGCCGGGACAGGGAGCTCCTACGAGCAGTACTTC. Its protein product is CASSVAGTGSSYEQYF. The V call is TRBV6-1, the J call TRBJ2-7, with 9 bases lining up with TRBD1. The CDR3 has 16 residues. V trimming: 4 bases; J trimming: 0 bases; junction bases outside the gene matches: 7. Germline V gene data show CDR1 as MNHNS and CDR2 as SASEGT.

V gene TRBV6-5 combines with J gene TRBJ1-4, with a possible D match to TRBD1 (6 bases). Trimming left V 6 bases short and J 5 bases short, with 16 bases between. CDR3 length equals 15 residues. Germline lookup yields CDR1 MNHEY and CDR2 SVGAGI. The CDR3 loop is CASSPPGHTNEKLFF. The DNA of the CDR3 is TGTGCCAGCAGCCCGCCGGGACACACGAATGAAAAACTGTTTTTT.

This clone was counted a single time. The chain couples TRBV23-1 to TRBJ2-3; 10 bases align to TRBD2. TRBV23-1 is sorted into the ORF group, with uncertain function. The CDR3 is 21 amino acids. V gave up 3 bases and J gave up 0 bases; unmatched junction bases: 18. The CDR3 DNA reads as TGCGCCAGCAGTCAGTCTGTGGGATCGCTAGCGGGAGCCCCTAGCACAGATACGCAGTATTTT. Translating it yields CASSQSVGSLAGAPSTDTQYF.

The chain uses TRBV11-1 and TRBJ2-7; D gene ambiguous. Germline CDR1 is SGHAT and CDR2 is FQDESV (reference sequence). Trimming shortened V by 3 bases and J by 4 bases, and 10 bases separated the two germline ends. This CDR3 is built from 13 residues. The CDR3 DNA follows: TGTGCCAGCAGCTTGGGTGTCCTTTACGAGCAGTACTTC. Translation: CASSLGVLYEQYF.

The V call is TRBV27, the J call TRBJ1-2; 7 bases are shared with TRBD1. The V gene's germline CDR1 is MNHEY and CDR2 SMNVEV (reference sequence). The CDR3 sequence is 13 residues long. The junction had 7 bases not matched to a gene; V was cut back by 5 bases and J by 7 bases. For the CDR3, the DNA is TGTGCCAGCAGTACACAGGGGAGGGGTGGCTACACCTTC. Its translation is CASSTQGRGGYTF.

This clone was counted a single time. The chain is built from TRBV5-7 and TRBJ2-7; 9 nucleotides align to TRBD1. TRBV5-7 qualifies as an ORF whose function is uncertain. Trimming at V came to 0 bases and at J to 5 bases, leaving 12 bases not matched to a gene. The CDR3 extends over 17 amino acids. CDR3 protein: CASSLETSGTGKHEQYF. For the CDR3, the DNA is TGTGCCAGCAGCTTGGAAACCTCGGGGACAGGGAAGCACGAGCAGTACTTC.

The CDR3: CASSLRLNTEAFF. For the CDR3, the DNA is TGTGCCAGCAGCTTAAGGTTGAACACTGAAGCTTTCTTT. The chain uses TRBV7-9 and TRBJ1-1, with unresolved D. V was cut by 2 bases and J by 0 bases, with 4 bases left in between. This CDR3 is 13 amino acids long. The V gene's germline CDR1 is SEHNR and CDR2 FQNEAQ (reference sequence).

The genes are TRBV21-1 and TRBJ1-1. TRBV21-1 is a recognized pseudogene. The CDR3 runs to 15 residues. The CDR3 sequence is CASSPYRRWNTEAFF. Written as DNA, the CDR3 is TGTGCCAGCAGCCCCTATAGAAGATGGAACACTGAAGCTTTCTTT.

This chain connects TRBV6-5 to TRBJ1-5; 8 nucleotides match TRBD1. The V gene end was trimmed by 0 bases and the J gene end by 5 bases; junction bases not matched to a gene: 3. The CDR3 has 15 amino acids. CDR1 is MNHEY, CDR2 SVGAGI, per germline. The CDR3 DNA reads as TGTGCCAGCAGTTACTCGGACAGGGACGATCAGCCCCAGCATTTT. Its translation is CASSYSDRDDQPQHF.

This chain joins TRBV5-1 and TRBJ1-4; tentatively, D is TRBD1 (6 bases). CDR1 and CDR2 (germline): SGHRS, YFSETQ. V lost 1 base, J lost 3 bases, and 10 bases lay in between. The CDR3 loop spans 15 amino acids. The CDR3 spells CASSLRQDPNEKLFF. CDR3 DNA: TGCGCCAGCAGCTTGAGACAGGATCCTAATGAAAAACTGTTTTTT. Full variable domain (missing parts from reference TRBV5-1 and TRBJ1-4): KAGVTQTPRYLIKTRGQQVTLSCSPISGHRSVSWYQQTPGQGLQFLFEYFSETQRNKGNFPGRFSGRQFSNSRSEMNVSTLELGDSALYLCASSLRQDPNEKLFFGSGTQLSVL.

The chain employs TRBV2 and TRBJ1-5; 7 nucleotides align to TRBD1. Per the germline V gene, CDR1 is SNHLY and CDR2 is FYNNEI. This CDR3 is built from 14 residues. J lost 3 bases, V lost 6 bases, and 5 bases had no gene match. CDR3 bases: TGTGCCAGCAGGACGACAGGGACCAATCAGCCCCAGCATTTT. It yields the protein CASRTTGTNQPQHF. Full variable domain (rest looked up from reference TRBV2 and TRBJ1-5): EPEVTQTPSHQVTQMGQEVILRCVPISNHLYFYWYRQILGQKVEFLVSFYNNEISEKSEIFDDQFSVERPDGSNFTLKIRSTKLEDSAMYFCASRTTGTNQPQHFGDGTRLSIL.